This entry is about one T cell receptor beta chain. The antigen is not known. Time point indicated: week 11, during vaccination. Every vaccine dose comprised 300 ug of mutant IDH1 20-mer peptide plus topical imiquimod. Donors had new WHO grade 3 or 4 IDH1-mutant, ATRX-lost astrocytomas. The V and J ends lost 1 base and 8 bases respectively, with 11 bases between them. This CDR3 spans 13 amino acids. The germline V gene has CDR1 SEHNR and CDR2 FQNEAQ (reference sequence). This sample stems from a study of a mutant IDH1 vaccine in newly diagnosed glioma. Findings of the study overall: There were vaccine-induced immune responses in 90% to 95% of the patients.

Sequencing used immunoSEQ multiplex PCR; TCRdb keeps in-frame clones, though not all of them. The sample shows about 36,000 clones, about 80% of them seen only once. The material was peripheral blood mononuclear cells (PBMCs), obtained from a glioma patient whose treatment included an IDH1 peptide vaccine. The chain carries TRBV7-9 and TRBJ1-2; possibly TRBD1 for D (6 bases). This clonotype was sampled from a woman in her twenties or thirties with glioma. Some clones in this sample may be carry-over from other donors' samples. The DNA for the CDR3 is TGTGCCAGCAGCTTAGAGGGGGGCCGGGGCTACACCTTC. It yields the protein CASSLEGGRGYTF.